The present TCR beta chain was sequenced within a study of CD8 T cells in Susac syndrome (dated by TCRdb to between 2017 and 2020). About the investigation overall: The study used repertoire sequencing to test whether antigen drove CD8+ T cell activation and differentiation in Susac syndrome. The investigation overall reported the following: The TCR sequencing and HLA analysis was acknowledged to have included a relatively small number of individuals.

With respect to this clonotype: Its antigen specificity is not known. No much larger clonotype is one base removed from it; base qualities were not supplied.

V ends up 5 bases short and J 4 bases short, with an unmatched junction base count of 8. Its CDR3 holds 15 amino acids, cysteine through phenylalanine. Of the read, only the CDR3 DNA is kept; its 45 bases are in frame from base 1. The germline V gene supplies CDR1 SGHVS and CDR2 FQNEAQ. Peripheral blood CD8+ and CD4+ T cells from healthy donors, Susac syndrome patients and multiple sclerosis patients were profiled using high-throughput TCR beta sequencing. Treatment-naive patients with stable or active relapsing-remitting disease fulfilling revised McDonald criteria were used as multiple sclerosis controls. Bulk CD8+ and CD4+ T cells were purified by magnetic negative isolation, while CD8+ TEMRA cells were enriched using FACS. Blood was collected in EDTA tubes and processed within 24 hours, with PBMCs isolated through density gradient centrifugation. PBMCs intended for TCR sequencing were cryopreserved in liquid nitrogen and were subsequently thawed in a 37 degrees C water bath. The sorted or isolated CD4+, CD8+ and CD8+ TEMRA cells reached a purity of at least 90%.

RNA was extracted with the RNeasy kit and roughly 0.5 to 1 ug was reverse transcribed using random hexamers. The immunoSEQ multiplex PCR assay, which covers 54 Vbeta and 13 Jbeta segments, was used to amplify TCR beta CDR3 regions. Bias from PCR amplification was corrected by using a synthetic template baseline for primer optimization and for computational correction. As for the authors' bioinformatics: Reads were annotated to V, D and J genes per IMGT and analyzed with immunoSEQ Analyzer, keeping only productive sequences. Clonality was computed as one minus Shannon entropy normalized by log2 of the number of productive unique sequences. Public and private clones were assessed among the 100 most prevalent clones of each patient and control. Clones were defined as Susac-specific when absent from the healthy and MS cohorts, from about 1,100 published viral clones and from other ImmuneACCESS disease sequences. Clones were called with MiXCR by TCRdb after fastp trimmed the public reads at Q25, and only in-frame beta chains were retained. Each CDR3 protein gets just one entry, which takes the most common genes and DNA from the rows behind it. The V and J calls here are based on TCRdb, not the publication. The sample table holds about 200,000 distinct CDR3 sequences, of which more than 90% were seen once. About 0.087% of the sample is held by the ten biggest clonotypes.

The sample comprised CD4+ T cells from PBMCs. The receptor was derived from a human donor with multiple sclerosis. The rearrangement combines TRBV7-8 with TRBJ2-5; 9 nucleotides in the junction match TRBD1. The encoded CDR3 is CASSHRDRVAETQYF. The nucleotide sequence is TGTGCCAGCAGCCACCGGGACAGGGTGGCAGAGACCCAGTACTTC.